This TCR beta chain was retrieved from a study of cytomegalovirus exposure and HLA in healthy donors. Study conclusions and caveats: The classifier reportedly diagnosed cytomegalovirus status with high specificity and sensitivity.

For this clone: What it binds is unknown.

The donors were part of the roughly 110-subject validation cohort, which stood apart from the approximately 700-subject first cohort. Germline V CDR1 and CDR2: KGHSH, LQKENI. Trimming cost V 3 bases and J 1 base; bases outside gene matches: 8. The CDR3 spans 18 residues. TCRdb keeps only in-frame clones here, not all; method: immunoSEQ multiplex PCR. The sample shows tens of thousands of clones, around 97% of them seen only once. The receptor was isolated from a woman aged 18-29 years in good health and CMV-seropositive. The sample was PBMCs. This sequence joins TRBV18 and TRBJ2-7; 14 bases map to TRBD2. The chain's CDR3 is CASSPRGLAGEVSYEQYF. The CDR3 nucleotides are TGTGCCAGCTCACCCCGGGGACTAGCGGGAGAGGTATCCTACGAGCAGTACTTC.